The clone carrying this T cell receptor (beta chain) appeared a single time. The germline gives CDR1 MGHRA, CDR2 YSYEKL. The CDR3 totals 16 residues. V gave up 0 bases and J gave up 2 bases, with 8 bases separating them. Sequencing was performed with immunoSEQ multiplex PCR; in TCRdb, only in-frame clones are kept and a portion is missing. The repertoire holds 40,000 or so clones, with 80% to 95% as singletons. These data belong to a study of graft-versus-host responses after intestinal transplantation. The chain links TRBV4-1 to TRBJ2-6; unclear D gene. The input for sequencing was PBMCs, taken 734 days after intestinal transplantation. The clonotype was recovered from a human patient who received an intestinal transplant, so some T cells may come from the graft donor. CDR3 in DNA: TGCGCCAGCAGCCAAGACCCAGGTACTGGGGCCAACGTCCTGACTTTC. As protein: CASSQDPGTGANVLTF.